These 3 T cell receptor beta chains share one sample of origin, sequenced in a study of blood T cell repertoires in COVID-19 (dated by TCRdb to 2018 to 2020). Libraries were built with the immunoSEQ multiplex PCR assay. The immuneACCESS repertoire file appears here via TCRdb, limited to in-frame rearrangements. These files lack a portion of the clones; in checked studies, under half of the deficit traces to unresolved V genes, and the cause of the others is not known. The sample data list 250,000 to 300,000 clones, and roughly four fifths of these were observed just once. 4.1% of the sample goes to the ten largest clones. Sequencing was done on a sample of PBMCs or T cells enriched from blood (not recorded which). The receptors come from a man aged 25 to 40 with acute COVID-19.

The table lists this clone with a few counts. The chain is built from TRBV2 and TRBJ2-2; D gene ambiguous. Per germline, CDR1 SNHLY and CDR2 FYNNEI. The CDR3 is 15 amino acids. Trimming removed 2 bases from V and 0 bases from J, with 7 bases in between. The DNA of the CDR3 is TGTGCCAGCAGTGAATACCAGACGAACACCGGGGAGCTGTTTTTT. Translation gives CASSEYQTNTGELFF.

The chain combines TRBV27 with TRBJ2-7; TRBD2 agrees at 7 bases. Germline V gives CDR1 MNHEY, CDR2 SMNVEV (reference sequence). The CDR3 is made up of 14 amino acids. The junction had 11 bases not matched to a gene; V was cut back by 6 bases and J by 6 bases. CDR3 nucleotides: TGTGCCAGCAGGCCCTGGGACTATTCCCGCGAGCAGTACGTC. Translation gives CASRPWDYSREQYV.

The rearrangement links TRBV29-1 to TRBJ2-5; D possibly corresponds to TRBD2 (5 bases). Trimming left V 7 bases short and J 1 base short, with 7 bases between. CDR3 size: 11 residues. Germline V gives CDR1 SQVTM, CDR2 ANQGSEA. Written as DNA, the CDR3 is TGCAGCGCCCGGGGCCAAGAGACCCAGTACTTC. Translation gives CSARGQETQYF.